This T cell receptor beta chain was found in a study of cytomegalovirus exposure and HLA in healthy donors. The ends were cut back, 2 bases at V and 2 bases at J, with 11 bases in the middle. Per germline, CDR1 MNHEY and CDR2 SMNVEV (reference sequence). The CDR3 sequence is 15 residues long. The PCR had 60 Vbeta and 13 Jbeta primers. Using immunoSEQ multiplex PCR, the repertoire was profiled, and TCRdb retains in-frame clones only, with some absent. The table records about 120,000 clones, roughly 76% of them present only once. Comment on this clone: Antigen specificity is unknown.

Whole-study results and caveats: Cytomegalovirus association was assigned to approximately 160 TCR beta chains. A later analysis reportedly found fewer N-insertions in an Asian-associated ancestry cluster than the approximately 700-donor mean.

Sequenced: PBMCs. This TCR derives from a man between 45 and 60 years old in good health and CMV-seropositive. V is TRBV27 and J is TRBJ2-3, with D maybe TRBD1 (5 bases). Here the CDR3 DNA reads TGTGCCAGCAGTTTAAGGGGTCGAAACACAGATACGCAGTATTTT. It specifies CASSLRGRNTDTQYF.